The 27 T cell receptor beta chains presented below share a single source sample, sequenced in a study of blood T cells in healthy people across ages. Using a J-beta primer mix together with a sample-barcoded 5' primer, a second PCR was run for roughly 6 to 12 cycles. TCRdb used MiXCR to reprocess the 5' RACE reads, holding one entry per CDR3 protein. The data contain around 970,000 distinct CDR3 sequences, roughly 51% of them singletons. Sample: blood. The receptors here all came from a woman aged 60 to 75 in good health.

This clonotype has at least ten counts. The rearrangement joins TRBV10-3 to TRBJ2-7; 13 bases are shared with TRBD2. The CDR3 totals 18 residues. CDR1 and CDR2 from the germline V gene are ENHRY and SYGVKD. V lost 8 bases and J lost 7; bases outside the gene matches: 20. The CDR3 reads CAIGPGLAGTRTNLEQYF. The CDR3 nucleotides are TGTGCCATCGGACCGGGACTAGCGGGAACTAGAACGAACTTAGAGCAGTACTTC.

This rearrangement joins TRBV29-1 to TRBJ2-5, with TRBD1 matching 7 bases. Losses at the gene ends were 5 bases for V and 5 bases for J; bases not matched to a gene: 11. The CDR3 runs 14 residues. Per the germline V gene, CDR1 is SQVTM and CDR2 is ANQGSEA. The CDR3 loop reads CSVRRAGGYETQYF. DNA of the CDR3: TGCAGCGTTCGGCGAGCAGGGGGTTATGAGACCCAGTACTTC.

The chain is built from TRBV27 and TRBJ1-5; D is unresolved. The CDR3 runs 15 residues. The germline V gene has CDR1 MNHEY and CDR2 SMNVEV (reference sequence). Trimming took off 4 bases at V and 3 bases at J, with 13 bases between the two ends. CDR3 protein: CASSSGLRPNQPQHF. CDR3 bases: TGTGCCAGCAGTTCAGGTCTACGACCCAATCAGCCCCAGCATTTT.

This clonotype was counted only a few times. This sequence joins TRBV28 and TRBJ2-4; 8 bases line up with TRBD1. V lost 2 bases and J lost 7; bases outside the gene matches: 4. Germline V lookup: CDR1 MDHEN, CDR2 SYDVKM. The CDR3 is 14 amino acids. The CDR3 sequence: CASSLRAGGNIQYF. CDR3 DNA sequence: TGTGCCAGCAGTTTAAGGGCAGGGGGCAACATTCAGTACTTC.

The CDR3 sequence: CASSRQEAFF. The CDR3 DNA reads as TGTGCCAGCTCAAGACAGGAAGCTTTCTTT. The rearrangement joins TRBV18 to TRBJ1-1, with D perhaps matching TRBD1 (5 bases). Germline V gene lookup returns CDR1 KGHSH and CDR2 LQKENI. Deletions cut 5 bases from V and 8 bases from J, with 6 bases between. The CDR3 has 10 residues.

The chain uses TRBV20-1 and TRBJ2-3; 8 positions match TRBD1. The trim removed 8 bases at V and 2 bases at J, leaving 6 bases unmatched. The germline V gene has CDR1 DFQATT and CDR2 SNEGSKA (reference sequence). The length of the CDR3 is 13 residues. For the CDR3, the DNA is TGCAGTCGAGGGGACAGGATCACAGATACGCAGTATTTT. This codes for CSRGDRITDTQYF.

This sequence joins TRBV12-3 or TRBV12-4 and TRBJ1-5; maybe TRBD1 (5 bases). Trimming took off 2 bases at V and 0 bases at J, with 11 bases between the two ends. There are 16 residues in the CDR3. The CDR3 DNA reads TGTGCCAGCAGTTTAAGTACAGGCTATAGCAATCAGCCCCAGCATTTT. Protein product: CASSLSTGYSNQPQHF.

The chain employs TRBV5-1 and TRBJ2-5; weak D call: TRBD1 (6 bases). V lost 4 bases and J 1 base, leaving 26 bases between the germline ends. Germline loops: CDR1 SGHRS, CDR2 YFSETQ. This CDR3 contains 19 residues. CDR3 bases: TGCGCCAGCAGCCGTCCTGGAGGACAGCTAAACCCTATCCAAGAGACCCAGTACTTC. It translates to CASSRPGGQLNPIQETQYF.

This rearrangement joins TRBV20-1 to TRBJ1-6, with a tentative D call TRBD1 (5 bases). Germline V gene data show CDR1 as DFQATT and CDR2 as SNEGSKA (reference sequence). CDR3 length: 13 residues. V lost 0 bases and J lost 10, with 10 bases in between. CDR3 DNA: TGCAGTGCTAGAGATCCCGGGGACTCACCCCTCCACTTT. This codes for CSARDPGDSPLHF.

The gene calls are TRBV12-3 or TRBV12-4 and TRBJ1-6; D is unresolved. This CDR3 is built from 14 residues. V gave up 2 bases and J gave up 6 bases, with 8 bases separating them. The CDR3 here is CASSLWQSNSPLHF. The CDR3 DNA reads as TGTGCCAGCAGTTTATGGCAGTCTAATTCACCCCTCCACTTT.

In nucleotides, the CDR3 is TGTGCCAGCAGCCAGACCCCGGGACTAGCGGGAGGATTGGTCTACGAGCAGTACTTC. This codes for CASSQTPGLAGGLVYEQYF. The chain recombines TRBV4-2 with TRBJ2-7; 15 positions agree with TRBD2. Trimming took 3 bases from V and 3 from J; bases not matched to a gene: 12. Germline values: CDR1 LGHNA, CDR2 YNFKEQ. This CDR3 has 19 amino acids.

V usage is TRBV29-1 and J usage is TRBJ1-2, with 7 bases identical to TRBD1. The CDR3 extends over 13 amino acids. V was clipped by 5 bases and J by 4 bases; unmatched bases: 7. Germline CDR1 SQVTM, CDR2 ANQGSEA. The CDR3 region is CSVRGGTAYGYTF. CDR3 DNA: TGCAGCGTTAGGGGAGGGACAGCCTATGGCTACACCTTC.

The chain employs TRBV12-3 or TRBV12-4 and TRBJ1-6; D uncertain. The CDR3 consists of 14 residues. Trimming pared 5 bases from V and 12 bases from J, leaving 17 bases between. As DNA, the CDR3 is TGTGCCAGCAGTATGGCCCTTCTCTCTTTACCCCTCCACTTT. Amino acid sequence: CASSMALLSLPLHF.

A remark on this clonotype: An end of the junction differs from the germline gene, which may be a read error. The rearrangement joins TRBV7-2 to TRBJ2-1; D perhaps matches TRBD2 (5 bases). The CDR3 sequence is 11 residues long. Germline V gene sequence: CDR1 SGHTA, CDR2 FQGNSA. The CDR3 spells CVSTSLARQFF. The CDR3 DNA sequence: TGTGTCAGCACCTCGCTAGCTCGACAGTTCTTC.

The V and J genes are TRBV4-2 and TRBJ2-6; TRBD2 matches 14 bases. J was trimmed by 1 base and V by 3 bases; bases with no gene match: 5. Germline V gene lookup returns CDR1 LGHNA and CDR2 YNFKEQ. The CDR3 is 19 residues long. CDR3 sequence reads: CASSHSTSGRVSGANVLTF. The CDR3 DNA reads as TGTGCCAGCAGCCATTCGACTAGCGGGAGGGTGTCTGGGGCCAACGTCCTGACTTTC.

CDR3 in DNA: TGCAGCGTTTTTGTCTCCGGGGAGCTGTTTTTT. Translated: CSVFVSGELFF. The J gene is TRBJ2-2, the V gene TRBV29-1; D gene ambiguous. This CDR3 has 11 residues. The germline CDR1 and CDR2 sequences are SQVTM and ANQGSEA. The V and J ends lost 5 bases and 6 bases respectively, with 7 bases between them.

A few counts support this clonotype. The rearrangement uses TRBV29-1 and TRBJ1-2, with D possibly being TRBD1 (6 bases). Germline V CDR1 and CDR2: SQVTM, ANQGSEA. The V gene lost 2 bases and the J gene lost 8 bases, with 12 bases spanning the gap. The CDR3 has 12 residues. CDR3 amino acids: CSVESRGKGYTF. The CDR3 DNA is TGCAGCGTTGAAAGCAGGGGCAAAGGCTACACCTTC.

This clonotype appeared a few times. The V and J genes are TRBV7-2 and TRBJ2-1; TRBD2 matches 7 bases. This CDR3 has 16 residues. Germline CDR1 is SGHTA and CDR2 is FQGNSA. The V segment lost 6 bases and the J segment 0 bases; nucleotides outside the gene matches: 8. The chain's CDR3 is CASRSLREGSYNEQFF. Here the CDR3 DNA reads TGTGCCAGCAGGTCACTAAGGGAGGGCTCCTACAATGAGCAGTTCTTC.

The chain uses TRBV7-8 and TRBJ2-5, with D tentatively TRBD2 (5 bases). From germline, CDR1 is SGHVS and CDR2 FQNEAQ. The CDR3 has 14 amino acids. The ends were cut back, 1 base at V and 4 bases at J, with 10 bases in the middle. For the CDR3, the DNA is TGTGCCAGCAGCTTAGTCATTGCGGGAGAGACCCAGTACTTC. It codes for CASSLVIAGETQYF. Drawing the rest from reference TRBV7-8 and TRBJ2-5, the complete variable domain is GAGVSQSPRYKVAKRGQDVALRCDPISGHVSLFWYQQALGQGPEFLTYFQNEAQLDKSGLPSDRFFAERPEGSVSTLKIQRTQQEDSAVYLCASSLVIAGETQYFGPGTRLLVL.

This chain joins TRBV4-1 and TRBJ2-2; 12 nucleotides match TRBD2. The germline V gene has CDR1 MGHRA and CDR2 YSYEKL. The CDR3 contains 16 residues. Losses at the gene ends were 0 bases for V and 5 bases for J; bases not matched to a gene: 1. The CDR3 here is CASSQELAGGTGELFF. The CDR3 DNA follows: TGCGCCAGCAGCCAAGAACTAGCGGGAGGAACCGGGGAGCTGTTTTTT.

The chain employs TRBV2 and TRBJ2-5; D tentatively reads TRBD1 or TRBD2 (7 bases each). Trimming stripped 8 bases from V and 1 base from J, with 17 bases between. The CDR3 covers 15 residues. Per the germline V gene, CDR1 is SNHLY and CDR2 is FYNNEI. The CDR3 coding sequence is TGTGCCAGCCTAAGGGGGCTAGCGGTCCAAGAGACCCAGTACTTC. Its protein product is CASLRGLAVQETQYF.

The rearrangement links TRBV9 to TRBJ2-5, with 10 bases identical to TRBD2. V lost 0 bases, J lost 5 bases, and 10 bases stayed unmatched. The V gene's germline CDR1 is SGDLS and CDR2 YYNGEE. The CDR3 has 17 residues. Written as DNA, the CDR3 is TGTGCCAGCAGCGTAGGTCTAGCGGGAGTTGGGAGGGAGACCCAGTACTTC. Its protein product is CASSVGLAGVGRETQYF.

The V and J genes are TRBV4-2 and TRBJ1-1; tentatively, D is TRBD1 (5 bases). The V and J ends lost 4 bases and 3 bases respectively, with 9 bases between them. The germline gives CDR1 LGHNA, CDR2 YNFKEQ. The CDR3 consists of 13 residues. The chain's CDR3 is CASSPKQDTEAFF. The CDR3 DNA reads TGTGCCAGCAGCCCGAAACAGGACACTGAAGCTTTCTTT.

The rearrangement joins TRBV29-1 to TRBJ2-1, with unresolved D. V lost 1 base and J 12 bases, leaving 13 bases between the germline ends. The CDR3 length is 12 residues. Germline V gene sequence: CDR1 SQVTM, CDR2 ANQGSEA. The CDR3, as DNA: TGCAGCGTTGAAGCGATGCCAGATTGGCAGTTCTTC. It encodes CSVEAMPDWQFF.

This clonotype turned up a few times. The CDR3, as DNA: TGCAGTGCTAGACCGTACAGGGGCGACTACGAGCAGTACTTC. This translates into CSARPYRGDYEQYF. This chain connects TRBV20-1 to TRBJ2-7, with 7 bases lining up with TRBD1. Germline V gene lookup returns CDR1 DFQATT and CDR2 SNEGSKA (reference sequence). With 2 bases clipped from V and 3 bases from J, the junction kept 7 bases outside the gene matches. The CDR3 extends over 14 amino acids.

The genes are TRBV28 and TRBJ2-7; 8 bases fit TRBD1. CDR3 size: 17 residues. V lost 5 bases and J lost 3; bases outside the gene matches: 15. Per the germline V gene, CDR1 is MDHEN and CDR2 is SYDVKM. CDR3 in DNA: TGTGCCAGCAGTCGAGTAGAGCGAGGACAGGGCGACTACGAGCAGTACTTC. This sequence encodes CASSRVERGQGDYEQYF.

V gene TRBV20-1 combines with J gene TRBJ1-2; a possible D gene is TRBD1 (6 bases). CDR3 size: 11 residues. Germline CDR1 reads DFQATT; CDR2 reads SNEGSKA (reference sequence). This CDR3 reads CTPGGGYGYTF. Written as DNA, the CDR3 is TGCACCCCGGGGGGCGGCTATGGCTACACCTTC.